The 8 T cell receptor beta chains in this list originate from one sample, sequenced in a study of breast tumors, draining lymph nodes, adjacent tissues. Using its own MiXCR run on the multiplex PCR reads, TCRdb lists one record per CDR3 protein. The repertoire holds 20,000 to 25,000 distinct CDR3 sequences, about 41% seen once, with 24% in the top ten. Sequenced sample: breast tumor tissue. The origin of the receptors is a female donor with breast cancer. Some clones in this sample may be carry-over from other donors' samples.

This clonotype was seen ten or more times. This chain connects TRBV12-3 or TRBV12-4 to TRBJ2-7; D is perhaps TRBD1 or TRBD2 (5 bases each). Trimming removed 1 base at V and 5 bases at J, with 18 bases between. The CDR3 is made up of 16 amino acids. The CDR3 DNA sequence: TGTGCCAGCAGTTTAGGTCGAGGTTCGAGGGGAGACGAGCAGTACTTC. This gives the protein CASSLGRGSRGDEQYF.

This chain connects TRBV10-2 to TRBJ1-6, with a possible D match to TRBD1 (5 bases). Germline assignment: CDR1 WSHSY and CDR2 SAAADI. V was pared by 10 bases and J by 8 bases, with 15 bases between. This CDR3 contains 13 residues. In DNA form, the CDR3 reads TGCGCCACCCTGCAGGGAAGGCATTCACCCCTCCACTTT. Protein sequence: CATLQGRHSPLHF.

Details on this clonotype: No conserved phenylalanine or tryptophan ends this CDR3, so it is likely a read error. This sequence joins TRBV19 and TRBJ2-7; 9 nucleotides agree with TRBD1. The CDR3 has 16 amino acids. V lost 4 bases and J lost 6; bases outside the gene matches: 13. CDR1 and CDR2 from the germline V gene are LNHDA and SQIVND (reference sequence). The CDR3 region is CASSTPLGQGLFEQYS. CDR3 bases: TGTGCCAGTAGTACACCGTTGGGACAGGGATTGTTCGAGCAGTACTCC.

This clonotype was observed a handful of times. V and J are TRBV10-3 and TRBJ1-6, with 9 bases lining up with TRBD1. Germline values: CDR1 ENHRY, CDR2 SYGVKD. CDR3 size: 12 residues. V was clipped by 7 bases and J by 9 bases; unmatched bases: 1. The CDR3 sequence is CAIMDRGSPLHF. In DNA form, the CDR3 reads TGTGCCATCATGGACAGGGGTTCACCCCTCCACTTT.

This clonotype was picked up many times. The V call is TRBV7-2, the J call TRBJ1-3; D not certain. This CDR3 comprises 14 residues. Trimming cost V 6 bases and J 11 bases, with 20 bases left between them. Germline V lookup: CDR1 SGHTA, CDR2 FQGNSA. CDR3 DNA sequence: TGTGCCAGCAGAACTTATGCCGGGTTGATCCCCATATATTTT. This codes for CASRTYAGLIPIYF.

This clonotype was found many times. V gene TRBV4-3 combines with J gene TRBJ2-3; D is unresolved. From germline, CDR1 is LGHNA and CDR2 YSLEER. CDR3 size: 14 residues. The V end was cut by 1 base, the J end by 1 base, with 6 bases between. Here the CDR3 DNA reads TGCGCCAGCAGCCAAGGGTCGGGCACAGATACGCAGTATTTT. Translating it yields CASSQGSGTDTQYF.

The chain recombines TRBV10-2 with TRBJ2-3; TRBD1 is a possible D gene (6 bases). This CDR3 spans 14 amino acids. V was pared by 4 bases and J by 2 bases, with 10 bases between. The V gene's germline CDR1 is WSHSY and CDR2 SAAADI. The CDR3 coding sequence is TGCGCCAGCAGTGGTAGGACAGACACAGATACGCAGTATTTT. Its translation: CASSGRTDTDTQYF.

The CDR3 reads CASSEFGNTGELFF. Written as DNA, the CDR3 is TGTGCCAGCAGTGAATTTGGGAACACCGGGGAGCTGTTTTTT. The rearrangement links TRBV6-1 to TRBJ2-2; D remains unclear. Trimming removed 2 bases at V and 1 base at J, with 5 bases between. Germline V lookup: CDR1 MNHNS, CDR2 SASEGT. CDR3 length equals 14 residues.